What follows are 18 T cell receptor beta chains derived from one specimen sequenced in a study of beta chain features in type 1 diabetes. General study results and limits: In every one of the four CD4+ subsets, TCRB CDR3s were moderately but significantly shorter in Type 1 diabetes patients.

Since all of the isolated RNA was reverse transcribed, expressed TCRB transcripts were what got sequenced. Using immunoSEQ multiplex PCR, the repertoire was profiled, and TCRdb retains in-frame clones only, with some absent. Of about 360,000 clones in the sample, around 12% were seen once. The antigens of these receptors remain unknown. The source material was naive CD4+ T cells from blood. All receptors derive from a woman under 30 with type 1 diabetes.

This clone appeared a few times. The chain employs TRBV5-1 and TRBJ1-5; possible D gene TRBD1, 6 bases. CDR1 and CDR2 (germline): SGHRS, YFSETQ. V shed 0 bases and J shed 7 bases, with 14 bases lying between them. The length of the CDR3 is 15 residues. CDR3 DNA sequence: TGCGCCAGCAGCTTGGCCGGGGGGGCATACCAGCCCCAGCATTTT. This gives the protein CASSLAGGAYQPQHF.

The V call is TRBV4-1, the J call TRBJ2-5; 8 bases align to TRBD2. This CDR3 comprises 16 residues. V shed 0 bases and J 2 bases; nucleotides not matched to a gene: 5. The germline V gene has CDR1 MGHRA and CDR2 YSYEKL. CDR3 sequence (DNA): TGCGCCAGCAGCCAAGATCGGGGGGGCAGACAAGAGACCCAGTACTTC. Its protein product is CASSQDRGGRQETQYF.

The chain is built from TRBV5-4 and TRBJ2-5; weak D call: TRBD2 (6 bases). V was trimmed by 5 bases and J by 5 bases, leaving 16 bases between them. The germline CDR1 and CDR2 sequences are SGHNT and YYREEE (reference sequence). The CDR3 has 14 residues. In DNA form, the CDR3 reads TGTGCCAGCAGTCCGCGGGGAGGCGGGGAGACCCAGTACTTC. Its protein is CASSPRGGGETQYF.

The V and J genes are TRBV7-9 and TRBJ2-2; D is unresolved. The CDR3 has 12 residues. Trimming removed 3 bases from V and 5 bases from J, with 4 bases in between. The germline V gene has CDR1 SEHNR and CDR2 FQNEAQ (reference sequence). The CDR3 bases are TGTGCCAGCAGCTTTGAGACCGGGGAGCTGTTTTTT. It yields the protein CASSFETGELFF.

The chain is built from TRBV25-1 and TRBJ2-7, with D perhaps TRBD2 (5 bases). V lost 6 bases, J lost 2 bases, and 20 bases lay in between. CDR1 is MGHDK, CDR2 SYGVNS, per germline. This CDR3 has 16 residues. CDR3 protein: CASRKNGGPDPYEQYF. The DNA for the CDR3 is TGTGCCAGCAGGAAGAATGGAGGCCCAGACCCCTACGAGCAGTACTTC.

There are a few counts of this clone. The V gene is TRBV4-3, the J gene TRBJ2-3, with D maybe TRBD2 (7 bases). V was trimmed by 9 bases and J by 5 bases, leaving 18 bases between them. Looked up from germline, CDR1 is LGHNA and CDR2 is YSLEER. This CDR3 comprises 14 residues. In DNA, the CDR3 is TGCGCCAGTGCCGTGGGGGGGCAGGGAGATACGCAGTATTTT. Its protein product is CASAVGGQGDTQYF.

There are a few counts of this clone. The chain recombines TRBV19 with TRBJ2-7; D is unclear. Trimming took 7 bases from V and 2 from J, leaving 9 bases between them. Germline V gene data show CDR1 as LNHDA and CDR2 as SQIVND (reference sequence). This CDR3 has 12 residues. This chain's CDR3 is CASNDSTYEQYF. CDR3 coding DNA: TGTGCCAGTAACGACTCGACCTACGAGCAGTACTTC.

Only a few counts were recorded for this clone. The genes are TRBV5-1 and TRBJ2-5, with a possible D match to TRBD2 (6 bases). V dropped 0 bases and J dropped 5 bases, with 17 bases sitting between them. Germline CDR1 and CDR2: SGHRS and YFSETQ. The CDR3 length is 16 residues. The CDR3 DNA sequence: TGCGCCAGCAGCTTGGCTCCAGTCGGGGCGGGGGAGACCCAGTACTTC. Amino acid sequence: CASSLAPVGAGETQYF.

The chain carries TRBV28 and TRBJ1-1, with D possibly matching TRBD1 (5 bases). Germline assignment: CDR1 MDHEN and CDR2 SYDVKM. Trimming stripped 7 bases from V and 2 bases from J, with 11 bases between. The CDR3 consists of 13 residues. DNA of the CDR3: TGTGCCAGCACTGTGACAGTCAACACTGAAGCTTTCTTT. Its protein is CASTVTVNTEAFF.

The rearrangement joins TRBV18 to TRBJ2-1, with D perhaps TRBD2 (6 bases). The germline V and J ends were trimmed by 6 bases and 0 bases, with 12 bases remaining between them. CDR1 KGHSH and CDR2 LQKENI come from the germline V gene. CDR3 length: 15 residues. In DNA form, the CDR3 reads TGTGCCAGCTCCCGGGAGCCTAGCTCCTACAATGAGCAGTTCTTC. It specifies CASSREPSSYNEQFF.

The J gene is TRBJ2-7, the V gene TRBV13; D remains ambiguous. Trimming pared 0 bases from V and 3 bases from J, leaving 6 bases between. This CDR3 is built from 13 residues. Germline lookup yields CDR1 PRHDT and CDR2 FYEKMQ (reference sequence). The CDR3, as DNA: TGTGCCAGCAGCTTAGGGAGCCGCTACGAGCAGTACTTC. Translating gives CASSLGSRYEQYF.

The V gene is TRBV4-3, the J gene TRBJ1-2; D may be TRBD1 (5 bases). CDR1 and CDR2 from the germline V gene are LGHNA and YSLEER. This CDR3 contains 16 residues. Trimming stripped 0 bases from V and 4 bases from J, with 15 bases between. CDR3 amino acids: CASSQDRGGDGYGYTF. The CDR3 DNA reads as TGCGCCAGCAGCCAAGATCGGGGGGGGGATGGCTATGGCTACACCTTC.

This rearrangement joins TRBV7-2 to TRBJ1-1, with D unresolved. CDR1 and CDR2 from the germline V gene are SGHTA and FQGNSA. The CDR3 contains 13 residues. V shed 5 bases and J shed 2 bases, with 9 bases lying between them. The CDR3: CASSEQINTEAFF. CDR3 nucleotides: TGTGCCAGCAGCGAACAGATTAACACTGAAGCTTTCTTT.

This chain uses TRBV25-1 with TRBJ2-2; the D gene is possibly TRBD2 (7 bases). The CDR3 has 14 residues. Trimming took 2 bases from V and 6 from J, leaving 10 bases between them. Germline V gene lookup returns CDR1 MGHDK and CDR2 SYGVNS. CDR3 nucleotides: TGTGCCAGCAGTGAAACAGGGAGGGCCGGGGAGCTGTTTTTT. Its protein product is CASSETGRAGELFF.

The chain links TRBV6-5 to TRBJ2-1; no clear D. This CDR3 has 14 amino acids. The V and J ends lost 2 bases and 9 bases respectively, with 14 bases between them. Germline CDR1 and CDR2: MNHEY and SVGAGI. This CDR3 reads CASSYGSRPREQFF. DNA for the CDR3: TGTGCCAGCAGTTACGGGTCTAGACCCCGTGAGCAGTTCTTC.

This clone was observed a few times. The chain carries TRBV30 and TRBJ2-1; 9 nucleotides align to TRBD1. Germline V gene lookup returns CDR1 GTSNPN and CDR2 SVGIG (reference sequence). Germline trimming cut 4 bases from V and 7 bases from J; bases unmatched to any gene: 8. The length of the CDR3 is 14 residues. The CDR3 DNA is TGTGCCTGGAACCGGGACAGGGTCGAGAATGAGCAGTTCTTC. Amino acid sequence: CAWNRDRVENEQFF.

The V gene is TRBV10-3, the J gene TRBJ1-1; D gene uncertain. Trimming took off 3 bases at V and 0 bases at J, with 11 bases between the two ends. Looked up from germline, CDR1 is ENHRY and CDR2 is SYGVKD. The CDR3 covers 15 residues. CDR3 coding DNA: TGTGCCATCAGTGATTCGGGAGGAATGAACACTGAAGCTTTCTTT. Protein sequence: CAISDSGGMNTEAFF.

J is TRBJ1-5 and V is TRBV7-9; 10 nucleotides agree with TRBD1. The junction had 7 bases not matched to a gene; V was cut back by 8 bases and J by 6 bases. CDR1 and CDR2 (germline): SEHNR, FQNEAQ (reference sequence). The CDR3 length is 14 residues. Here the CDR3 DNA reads TGTGCCAGCGGTAGTGGGACAGGGGTTCAGCCCCAGCATTTT. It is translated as CASGSGTGVQPQHF. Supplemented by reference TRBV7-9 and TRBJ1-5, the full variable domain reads DTGVSQNPRHKITKRGQNVTFRCDPISEHNRLYWYRQTLGQGPEFLTYFQNEAQLEKSRLLSDRFSAERPKGSFSTLEIQRTEQGDSAMYLCASGSGTGVQPQHFGDGTRLSIL.